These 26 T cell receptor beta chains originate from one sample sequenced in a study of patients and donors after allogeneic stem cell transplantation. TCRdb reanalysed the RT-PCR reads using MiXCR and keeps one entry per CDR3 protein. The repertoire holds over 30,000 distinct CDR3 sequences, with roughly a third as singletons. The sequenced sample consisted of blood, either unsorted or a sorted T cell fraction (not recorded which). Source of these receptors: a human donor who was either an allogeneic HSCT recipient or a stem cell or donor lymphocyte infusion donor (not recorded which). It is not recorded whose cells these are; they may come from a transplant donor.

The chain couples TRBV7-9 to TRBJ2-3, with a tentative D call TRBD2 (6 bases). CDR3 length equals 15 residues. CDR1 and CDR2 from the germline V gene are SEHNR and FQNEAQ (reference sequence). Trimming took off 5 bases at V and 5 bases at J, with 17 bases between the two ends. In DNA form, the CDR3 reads TGTGCCAGCAGCCCGGGTGCGGGGAGCGGAGATACGCAGTATTTT. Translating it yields CASSPGAGSGDTQYF. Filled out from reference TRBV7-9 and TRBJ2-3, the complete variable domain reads DTGVSQNPRHKITKRGQNVTFRCDPISEHNRLYWYRQTLGQGPEFLTYFQNEAQLEKSRLLSDRFSAERPKGSFSTLEIQRTEQGDSAMYLCASSPGAGSGDTQYFGPGTRLTVL.

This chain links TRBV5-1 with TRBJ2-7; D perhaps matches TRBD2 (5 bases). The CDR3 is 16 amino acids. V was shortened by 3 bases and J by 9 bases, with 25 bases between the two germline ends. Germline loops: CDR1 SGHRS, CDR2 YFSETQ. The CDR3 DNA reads TGCGCCAGCAGCTGGGCGGGTGCCAGGATGACCTTGGGGCAGTACTTC. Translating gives CASSWAGARMTLGQYF.

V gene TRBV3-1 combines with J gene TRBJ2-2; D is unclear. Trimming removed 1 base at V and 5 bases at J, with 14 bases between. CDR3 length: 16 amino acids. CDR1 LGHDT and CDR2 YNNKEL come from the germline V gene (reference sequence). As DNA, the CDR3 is TGTGCCAGCAGCCAAGCTCGGCGGAAAGAAACCGGGGAGCTGTTTTTT. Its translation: CASSQARRKETGELFF.

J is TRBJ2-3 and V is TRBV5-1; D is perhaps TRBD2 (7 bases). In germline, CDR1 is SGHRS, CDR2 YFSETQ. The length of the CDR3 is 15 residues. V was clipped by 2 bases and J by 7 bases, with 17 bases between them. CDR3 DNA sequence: TGCGCCAGCAGCTTCCGGGGGGCCAAACTTAATACGCAGTATTTT. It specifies CASSFRGAKLNTQYF.

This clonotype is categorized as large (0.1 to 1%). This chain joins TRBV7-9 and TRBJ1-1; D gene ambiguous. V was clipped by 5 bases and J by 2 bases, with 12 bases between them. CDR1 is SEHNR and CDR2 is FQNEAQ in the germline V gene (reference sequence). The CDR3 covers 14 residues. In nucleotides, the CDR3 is TGTGCCAGCAGCCCGATGGGCGGCAACACTGAAGCTTTCTTT. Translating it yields CASSPMGGNTEAFF.

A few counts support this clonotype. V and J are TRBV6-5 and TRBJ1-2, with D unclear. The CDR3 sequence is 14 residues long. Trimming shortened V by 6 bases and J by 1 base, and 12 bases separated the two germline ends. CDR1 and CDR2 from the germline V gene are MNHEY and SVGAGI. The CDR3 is CASSPSWDNYGYTF. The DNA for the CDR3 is TGTGCCAGCAGCCCCTCTTGGGATAACTATGGCTACACCTTC.

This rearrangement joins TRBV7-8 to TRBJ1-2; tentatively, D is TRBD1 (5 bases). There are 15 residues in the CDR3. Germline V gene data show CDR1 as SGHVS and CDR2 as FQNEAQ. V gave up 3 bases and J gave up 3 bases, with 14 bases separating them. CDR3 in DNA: TGTGCCAGCAGCTTCGGGACGCCTGGGTACTATGGCTACACCTTC. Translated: CASSFGTPGYYGYTF.

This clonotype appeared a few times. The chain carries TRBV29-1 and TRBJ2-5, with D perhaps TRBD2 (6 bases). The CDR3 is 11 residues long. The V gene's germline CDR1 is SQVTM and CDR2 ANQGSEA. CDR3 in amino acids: CGLREGETQYF. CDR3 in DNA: TGCGGCTTGCGGGAAGGGGAGACCCAGTACTTC.

In nucleotides, the CDR3 is TGTGCCAGCAGTTACTCTCCCAGCTATGGCTACACCTTC. It codes for CASSYSPSYGYTF. V usage is TRBV6-6 and J usage is TRBJ1-2; D is unclear. V lost 0 bases, J lost 4 bases, and 6 bases lay in between. Germline CDR1 MNHNY, CDR2 SVGAGI (reference sequence). This CDR3 has 13 amino acids.

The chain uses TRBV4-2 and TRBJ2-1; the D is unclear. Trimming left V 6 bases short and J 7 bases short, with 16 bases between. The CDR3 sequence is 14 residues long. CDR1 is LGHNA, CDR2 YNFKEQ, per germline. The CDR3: CASSRGRSVNEQFF. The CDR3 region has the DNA TGTGCCAGCAGTCGAGGACGCAGTGTAAATGAGCAGTTCTTC.

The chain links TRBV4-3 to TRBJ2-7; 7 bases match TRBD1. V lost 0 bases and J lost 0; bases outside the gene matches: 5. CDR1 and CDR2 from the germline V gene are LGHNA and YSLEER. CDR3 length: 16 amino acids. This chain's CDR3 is CASSQDLDRSSYEQYF. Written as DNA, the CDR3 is TGCGCCAGCAGCCAAGATCTGGACAGGAGCTCCTACGAGCAGTACTTC.

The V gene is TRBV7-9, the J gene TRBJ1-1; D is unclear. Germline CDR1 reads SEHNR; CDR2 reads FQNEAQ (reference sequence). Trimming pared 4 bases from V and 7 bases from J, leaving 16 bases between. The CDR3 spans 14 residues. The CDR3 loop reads CASSSWPVLGEAFF. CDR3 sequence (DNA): TGTGCCAGCAGCTCCTGGCCGGTCTTGGGTGAAGCTTTCTTT.

The CDR3 spells CASSSPPGQNYGYTF. CDR3 sequence (DNA): TGTGCCAGCAGCTCTCCCCCGGGACAGAACTATGGCTACACCTTC. V usage is TRBV7-9 and J usage is TRBJ1-2, with TRBD1 matching over 7 bases. The CDR3 is 15 amino acids. The V gene's germline CDR1 is SEHNR and CDR2 FQNEAQ (reference sequence). Trimming cost V 4 bases and J 2 bases; bases outside gene matches: 7.

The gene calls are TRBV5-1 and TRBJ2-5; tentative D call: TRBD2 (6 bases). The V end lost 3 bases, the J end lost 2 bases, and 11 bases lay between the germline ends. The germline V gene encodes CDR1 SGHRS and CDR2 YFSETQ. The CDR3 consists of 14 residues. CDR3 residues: CASSYAGNQETQYF. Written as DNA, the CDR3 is TGCGCCAGCAGCTACGCGGGGAATCAAGAGACCCAGTACTTC.

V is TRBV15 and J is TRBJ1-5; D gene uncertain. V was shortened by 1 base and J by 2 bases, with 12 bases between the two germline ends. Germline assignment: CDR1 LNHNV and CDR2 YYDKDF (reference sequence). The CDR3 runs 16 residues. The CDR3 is CATSRGLLGGNQPQHF. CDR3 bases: TGTGCCACCAGCAGAGGCTTGCTGGGCGGCAATCAGCCCCAGCATTTT.

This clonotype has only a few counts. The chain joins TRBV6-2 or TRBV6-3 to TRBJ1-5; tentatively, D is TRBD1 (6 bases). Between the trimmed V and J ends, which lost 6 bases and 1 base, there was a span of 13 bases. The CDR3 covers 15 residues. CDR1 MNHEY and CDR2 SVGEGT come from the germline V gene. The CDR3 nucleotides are TGTGCCAGCAGGGAGCAAGGGGGGAGCAATCAGCCCCAGCATTTT. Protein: CASREQGGSNQPQHF.

For the CDR3, the DNA is TGCGCCAGCAGGGGACATACAACTAATGAAAAACTGTTTTTT. It yields the protein CASRGHTTNEKLFF. This rearrangement joins TRBV4-1 to TRBJ1-4, with D maybe TRBD1 (6 bases). Germline lookup yields CDR1 MGHRA and CDR2 YSYEKL. The CDR3 runs 14 residues. V lost 6 bases and J 0 bases, leaving 8 bases between the germline ends.

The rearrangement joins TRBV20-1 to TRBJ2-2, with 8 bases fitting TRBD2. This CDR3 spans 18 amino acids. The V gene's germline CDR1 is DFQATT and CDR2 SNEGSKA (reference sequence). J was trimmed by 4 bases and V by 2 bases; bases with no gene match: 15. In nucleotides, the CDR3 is TGCAGTGCTAGAAAAACTCCGGGACTAGGTTCCGGCACCGGGGAGCTGTTTTTT. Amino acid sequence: CSARKTPGLGSGTGELFF.

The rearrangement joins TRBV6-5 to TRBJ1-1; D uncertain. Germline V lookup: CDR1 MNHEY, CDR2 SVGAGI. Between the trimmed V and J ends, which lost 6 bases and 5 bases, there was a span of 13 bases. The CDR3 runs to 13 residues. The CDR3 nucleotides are TGTGCCAGCAGACTCCCGGGTGGGACTGAAGCTTTCTTT. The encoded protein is CASRLPGGTEAFF.

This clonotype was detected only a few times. CDR3 amino acids: CASSRLRTGGFSFTGELFF. CDR3 in DNA: TGTGCCAGCAGCCGCCTGAGGACAGGGGGCTTTTCTTTCACCGGGGAGCTGTTTTTT. The chain uses TRBV5-6 and TRBJ2-2; TRBD1 aligns across 11 bases. Per the germline V gene, CDR1 is SGHDT and CDR2 is YYEEEE. V lost 4 bases and J lost 4; bases outside the gene matches: 15. This CDR3 has 19 amino acids.

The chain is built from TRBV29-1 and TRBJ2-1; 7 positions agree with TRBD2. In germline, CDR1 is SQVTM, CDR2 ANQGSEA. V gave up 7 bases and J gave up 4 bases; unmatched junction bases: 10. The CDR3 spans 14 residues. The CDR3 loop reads CSAPRRESYNEQFF. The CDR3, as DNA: TGCAGCGCCCCTAGGCGGGAGTCGTACAATGAGCAGTTCTTC.

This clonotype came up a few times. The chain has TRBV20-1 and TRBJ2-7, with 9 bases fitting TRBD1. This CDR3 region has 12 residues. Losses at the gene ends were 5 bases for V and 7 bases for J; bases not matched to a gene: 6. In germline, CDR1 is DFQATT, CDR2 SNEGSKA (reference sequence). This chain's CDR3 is CSASGQGEEQYF. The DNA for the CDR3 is TGCAGTGCTTCGGGACAGGGAGAAGAGCAGTACTTC.

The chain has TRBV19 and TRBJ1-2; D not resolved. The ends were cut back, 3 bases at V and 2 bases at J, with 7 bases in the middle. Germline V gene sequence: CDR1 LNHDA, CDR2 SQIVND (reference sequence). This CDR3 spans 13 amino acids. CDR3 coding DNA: TGTGCCAGTAGTATTGGTCGGAACTATGGCTACACCTTC. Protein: CASSIGRNYGYTF.

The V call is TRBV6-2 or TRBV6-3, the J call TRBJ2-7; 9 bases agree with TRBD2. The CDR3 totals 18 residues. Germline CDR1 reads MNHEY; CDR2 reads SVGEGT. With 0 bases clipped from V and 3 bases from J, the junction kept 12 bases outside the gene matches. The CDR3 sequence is CASSYSKGPSGDYYEQYV. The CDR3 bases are TGTGCCAGCAGTTACTCGAAAGGGCCTAGCGGGGACTACTACGAGCAGTACGTC.

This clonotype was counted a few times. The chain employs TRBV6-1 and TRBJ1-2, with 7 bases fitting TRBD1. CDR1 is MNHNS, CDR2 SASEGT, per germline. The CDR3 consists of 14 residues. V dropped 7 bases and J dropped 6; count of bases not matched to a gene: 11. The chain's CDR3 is CASTLKTGEDGYTF. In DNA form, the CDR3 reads TGTGCCAGCACCCTAAAAACAGGGGAAGATGGCTACACCTTC.

The DNA for the CDR3 is TGTGCCAGCAGCCCGGGGACGTCTTTAGATGAAAAACTGTTTTTT. It translates to CASSPGTSLDEKLFF. The rearrangement uses TRBV7-9 and TRBJ1-4; D perhaps matches TRBD1 (5 bases). CDR1 and CDR2 (germline): SEHNR, FQNEAQ (reference sequence). CDR3 length: 15 residues. V gave up 5 bases and J gave up 6 bases, with 16 bases separating them.